Listed below are T cell receptor beta chains from one sample, sequenced in a study of Tregs in tolerant kidney transplant recipients. The table came from immunoSEQ multiplex PCR; TCRdb's copy has only in-frame clones and leaves some out. Of around 2,800 clones in the sample, more than 35% were seen once. Their target antigens are unknown. The sample taken for sequencing was Tregs from blood grown in culture. Receptors originate from a human donor in good health. Both conserved end residues are part of each CDR3. The D gene is left open where the match is weak. For some rows the clone size is stated as once, few or many, or as a class when expanded; others skip it.

size: few; J: TRBJ1-5; V: TRBV6-5; D: NA; DNA: TGTGCCAGCAGACCTACGCTAAGGGGACCCCAGCATTTT; CDR3: CASRPTLRGPQHF
size: NA; J: TRBJ2-1; V: TRBV7-9; D: NA; DNA: TGTGCCAGCAGCTTGTGGGAACGGACACTGGGAGATGAGCAGTTCTTC; CDR3: CASSLWERTLGDEQFF
size: few; J: TRBJ2-6; V: TRBV15; D: NA; DNA: TGTGCCACCAGCAGAGATTATAAACGGATTGGGGCCAACGTCCTGACTTTC; CDR3: CATSRDYKRIGANVLTF
size: NA; J: TRBJ1-2; V: TRBV18; D: TRBD1; DNA: TGTGCCAGCTCACAATCGGACAGGTCTGGCTACACCTTC; CDR3: CASSQSDRSGYTF
size: NA; J: TRBJ1-2; V: TRBV7-8; D: NA; DNA: TGTGCCAGCAGCTTAACCGACAGGCACGGCTACACCTTC; CDR3: CASSLTDRHGYTF
size: NA; J: TRBJ2-5; V: TRBV11-2; D: NA; DNA: TGTGCCAGCAGCCAAGGGTGGGCCCTGGAGACCCAGTACTTC; CDR3: CASSQGWALETQYF
size: medium-sized; J: TRBJ2-3; V: TRBV5-1; D: TRBD1; DNA: TGCGCCAGCAGCTTGAACAGGGGACGGAATACGCAGTATTTT; CDR3: CASSLNRGRNTQYF
size: NA; J: TRBJ1-5; V: TRBV6-6; D: NA; DNA: TGTGCCAGCAGCCGAGGGGGGAGGGTTCAGCCCCAGCATTTT; CDR3: CASSRGGRVQPQHF
size: NA; J: TRBJ2-3; V: TRBV5-1; D: TRBD2; DNA: TGCGCCAGCAGCCCACGGACTAGGACAGATACGCAGTATTTT; CDR3: CASSPRTRTDTQYF
size: NA; J: TRBJ2-7; V: TRBV9; D: TRBD1; DNA: TGTGCCAGCAGCGTAGGGGCAGGGGGATACTACGAGCAGTACTTC; CDR3: CASSVGAGGYYEQYF
size: NA; J: TRBJ2-5; V: TRBV5-4; D: NA; DNA: TGTGCCAGCAGCTTGCGCAGGGGTGTTACAGAGACCCAGTACTTC; CDR3: CASSLRRGVTETQYF
size: NA; J: TRBJ1-1; V: TRBV18; D: TRBD1; DNA: TGTGCCAGCTCACCATGGACAGGGGGGCCCGACGAAGCTTTCTTT; CDR3: CASSPWTGGPDEAFF
size: NA; J: TRBJ1-5; V: TRBV9; D: NA; DNA: TGTGCCAGCAGCGTAGGACAGTACAATCAGCCCCAGCATTTT; CDR3: CASSVGQYNQPQHF
size: medium-sized; J: TRBJ1-4; V: TRBV19; D: NA; DNA: TGTGCCAGTATTAAGGGGCAAACTAATGAAAAACTGTTTTTT; CDR3: CASIKGQTNEKLFF
size: NA; J: TRBJ2-7; V: TRBV10-2; D: NA; DNA: TGCGCCAGCAGCCCTCGCGGTCAGCCCTACGAGCAGTACTTC; CDR3: CASSPRGQPYEQYF
size: few; J: TRBJ2-2; V: TRBV4-1; D: TRBD1; DNA: TGCGCCAGCAGCCCCCGGACAGGCCTTTTTTTCGGGGAGCTGTTTTTT; CDR3: CASSPRTGLFFGELFF
size: NA; J: TRBJ2-7; V: TRBV18; D: TRBD1; DNA: TGTGCCAGCTCAGCTGCCGGGACAGGAGCTTACGAGCAGTACTTC; CDR3: CASSAAGTGAYEQYF
size: NA; J: TRBJ1-2; V: TRBV10-3; D: NA; DNA: TGTGCCTCGGCGAGAGGCGGGGCCTATGGCTACACCTTC; CDR3: CASARGGAYGYTF
size: NA; J: TRBJ2-1; V: TRBV25-1; D: NA; DNA: TGTGCCAGCAGTGAATTCGGGACAACTTTCTCCTACAATGAGCAGTTCTTC; CDR3: CASSEFGTTFSYNEQFF
size: few; J: TRBJ1-5; V: TRBV6-5; D: NA; DNA: TGTGCCAGCAGCCGAGGGGGGAGGGTTCAGCCCCAGCATTTT; CDR3: CASSRGGRVQPQHF
size: few; J: TRBJ2-7; V: TRBV11-2; D: TRBD2; DNA: TGTGCCAGCGGCCCGGGACTAGCGGGAGTAACCTACGAGCAGTACTTC; CDR3: CASGPGLAGVTYEQYF
size: NA; J: TRBJ1-1; V: TRBV6-5; D: NA; DNA: TGTGCCAGCAGTGAGTACAGGATGAACACTGAAGCTTTCTTT; CDR3: CASSEYRMNTEAFF
size: NA; J: TRBJ1-1; V: TRBV5-4; D: NA; DNA: TGTGCCAGCAGCTCCCTTCGGGCCCCGAACACTGAAGCTTTCTTT; CDR3: CASSSLRAPNTEAFF
size: NA; J: TRBJ1-4; V: TRBV6-6; D: NA; DNA: TGTGCCAGCGGGGGGAGGCAGAAAGAACTGTTTTTT; CDR3: CASGGRQKELFF
size: NA; J: TRBJ2-3; V: TRBV7-6; D: TRBD2; DNA: TGTGCCAGCAGCCGGGGGGCTAGCGGGAGCGCTAGCACAGATACGCAGTATTTT; CDR3: CASSRGASGSASTDTQYF
size: few; J: TRBJ2-4; V: TRBV7-9; D: NA; DNA: TGTGCCAGCAGCCCAGACAGAACACTAGCCAAAAACATTCAGTACTTC; CDR3: CASSPDRTLAKNIQYF
size: NA; J: TRBJ2-5; V: TRBV13; D: NA; DNA: TGTGCCAGCAGCCGCAGGGGGGGAGAGACCCAGTACTTC; CDR3: CASSRRGGETQYF
size: NA; J: TRBJ2-3; V: TRBV6-5; D: NA; DNA: TGTGCCAGCAGTTGGGGGATTGGTACAGATACGCAGTATTTT; CDR3: CASSWGIGTDTQYF
size: NA; J: TRBJ1-6; V: TRBV19; D: NA; DNA: TGTGCCAGTAGTATTGCAACAGGGACGGGTTCACCCCTCCACTTT; CDR3: CASSIATGTGSPLHF
size: medium-sized; J: TRBJ2-7; V: TRBV6-5; D: NA; DNA: TGTGCCAGCAGTTACTCGAGGCTAGCAGCATACTACGAGCAGTACTTC; CDR3: CASSYSRLAAYYEQYF
size: NA; J: TRBJ2-3; V: TRBV10-3; D: TRBD1; DNA: TGTGCCACGGGACAGGGCACAGATACGCAGTATTTT; CDR3: CATGQGTDTQYF
size: NA; J: TRBJ1-5; V: TRBV19; D: NA; DNA: TGTGCCAGTAGTATTGTATCAGGGTTCAATCAGCCCCAGCATTTT; CDR3: CASSIVSGFNQPQHF
size: NA; J: TRBJ2-2; V: TRBV4-1; D: TRBD1; DNA: TGCGCCAGCAGCCGGCCCACAGGGACAGGGGCCACCGGGGAGCTGTTTTTT; CDR3: CASSRPTGTGATGELFF
size: medium-sized; J: TRBJ2-7; V: TRBV10-1; D: NA; DNA: TGCGCCAGCAGTGATAGTGGTGCGGGTAGCTACGAGCAGTACTTC; CDR3: CASSDSGAGSYEQYF
size: once; J: TRBJ1-6; V: TRBV6-6; D: TRBD1; DNA: TGTGCCAGCAGTTACGGGGACAGGGAATCCTCACCCCTCCACTTT; CDR3: CASSYGDRESSPLHF
size: few; J: TRBJ2-1; V: TRBV18; D: NA; DNA: TGTGCCAGCTCACCCTATGAGGCAGCCGGAAACAATGAGCAGTTCTTC; CDR3: CASSPYEAAGNNEQFF
size: few; J: TRBJ1-2; V: TRBV18; D: NA; DNA: TGTGCCAGCTCTCCGATGCCCGACAGGTACTATGGCTACACCTTC; CDR3: CASSPMPDRYYGYTF
size: NA; J: TRBJ2-2; V: TRBV12-5; D: TRBD1; DNA: TGTGCTAGCGGTTTACAACAGGGGGCCACCGGGGAGCTGTTTTTT; CDR3: CASGLQQGATGELFF
size: NA; J: TRBJ2-5; V: TRBV6-1; D: NA; DNA: TGTGCCAGCAGTGAAGGGTTTGGGAACCAAGAGACCCAGTACTTC; CDR3: CASSEGFGNQETQYF
size: once; J: TRBJ2-3; V: TRBV4-1; D: NA; DNA: TGCGCCAGCAGCCAAGGACTGGGGCCAGGGAGCACAGATACGCAGTATTTT; CDR3: CASSQGLGPGSTDTQYF
size: few; J: TRBJ2-5; V: TRBV5-1; D: NA; DNA: TGCGCCAGCAGTCGCGACCTCAGGGGTCCAGAGACCCAGTACTTC; CDR3: CASSRDLRGPETQYF
size: few; J: TRBJ1-4; V: TRBV18; D: TRBD1; DNA: TGTGCCAGCTCACCACAGGTTAGGGGGCGCGGTGAAAAACTGTTTTTT; CDR3: CASSPQVRGRGEKLFF
size: large; J: TRBJ1-4; V: TRBV5-5; D: NA; DNA: TGTGCCAGCAGTCTGGGATATGGAGTACAGGCGTACGAAAAACTGTTTTTT; CDR3: CASSLGYGVQAYEKLFF
size: NA; J: TRBJ1-3; V: TRBV6-5; D: NA; DNA: TGTGCCAGCAGTTACTCGAGTAGTACCGTTGGAAACACCATATATTTT; CDR3: CASSYSSSTVGNTIYF